This T cell receptor (beta chain) was identified in a study of blood T cell repertoires in COVID-19. Overall study: Both acute and convalescent COVID-19 samples were obtained from the United States, Italy and Spain. T cells, B-cell-depleted T cells, or PBMCs provided the cDNA or gDNA that served as material.

V dropped 7 bases and J dropped 4 bases, with 13 bases sitting between them. The length of the CDR3 is 13 residues. Germline lookup yields CDR1 LNHDA and CDR2 SQIVND (reference sequence). In the original processing: Amplified reference gene primers provided the basis for estimating nucleated cell counts. The repertoire was sequenced with immunoSEQ multiplex PCR; TCRdb's copy has only in-frame clones and lacks some. The V and J calls and clone size were taken over from that table, and D and trimming were inferred from the DNA. The table includes more than 80,000 clones, around nine tenths detected once.

The rearrangement uses TRBV19 and TRBJ1-2; D may be TRBD1 (6 bases). Specimen: peripheral blood. This clonotype was obtained from a woman aged 55 to 70 with COVID-19, enrolled during active disease. In nucleotides, the CDR3 is TGTGCCAGTACCGGGGGGCCTGGCTATGGCTACACCTTC. Translation gives CASTGGPGYGYTF. The variable domain in full, completed from reference TRBV19 and TRBJ1-2, reads DGGITQSPKYLFRKEGQNVTLSCEQNLNHDAMYWYRQDPGQGLRLIYYSQIVNDFQKGDIAEGYSVSREKKESFPLTVTSAQKNPTAFYLCASTGGPGYGYTFGSGTRLTVV.